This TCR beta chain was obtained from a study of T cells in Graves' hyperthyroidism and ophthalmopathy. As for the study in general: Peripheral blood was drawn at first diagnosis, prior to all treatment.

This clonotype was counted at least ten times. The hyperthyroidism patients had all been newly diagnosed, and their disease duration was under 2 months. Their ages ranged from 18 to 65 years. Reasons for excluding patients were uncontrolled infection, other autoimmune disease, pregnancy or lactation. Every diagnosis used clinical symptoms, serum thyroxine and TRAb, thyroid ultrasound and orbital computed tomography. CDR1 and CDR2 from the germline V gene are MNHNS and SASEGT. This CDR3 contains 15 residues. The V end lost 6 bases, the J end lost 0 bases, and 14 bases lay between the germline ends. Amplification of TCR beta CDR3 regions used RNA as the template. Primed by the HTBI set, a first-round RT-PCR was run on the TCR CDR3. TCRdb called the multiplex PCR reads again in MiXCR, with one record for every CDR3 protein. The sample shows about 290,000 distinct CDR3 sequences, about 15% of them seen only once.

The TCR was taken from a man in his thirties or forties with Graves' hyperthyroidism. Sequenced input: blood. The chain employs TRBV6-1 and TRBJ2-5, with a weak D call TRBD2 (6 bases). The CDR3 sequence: CASRTTGGYQETQYF. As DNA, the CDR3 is TGTGCCAGCAGGACCACAGGAGGGTACCAAGAGACCCAGTACTTC.